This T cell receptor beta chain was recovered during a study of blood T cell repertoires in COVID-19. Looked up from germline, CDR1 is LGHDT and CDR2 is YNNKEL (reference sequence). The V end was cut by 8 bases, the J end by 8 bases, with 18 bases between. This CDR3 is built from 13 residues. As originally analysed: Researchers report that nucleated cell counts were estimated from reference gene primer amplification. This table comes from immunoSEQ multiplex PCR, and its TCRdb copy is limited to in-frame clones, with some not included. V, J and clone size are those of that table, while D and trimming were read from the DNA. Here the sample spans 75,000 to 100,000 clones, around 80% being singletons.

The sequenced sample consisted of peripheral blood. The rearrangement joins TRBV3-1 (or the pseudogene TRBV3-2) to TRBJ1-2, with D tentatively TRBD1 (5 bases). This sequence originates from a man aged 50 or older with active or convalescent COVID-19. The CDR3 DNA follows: TGTGCCAGCGGTATCCAGGGATCGCGGGGCTACACCTTC. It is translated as CASGIQGSRGYTF.